These 4 T cell receptor beta chains came from one sample sequenced in a study of CD8 T cells in ankylosing spondylitis. TCRdb reanalysed the 5' RACE reads using MiXCR and keeps one entry per CDR3 protein. The sample shows about 220,000 distinct CDR3 sequences, just under 7.5% of them seen only once. General study points: Typical of ankylosing spondylitis blood, it appeared, was a TCR beta motif of several highly homologous variants.

No antigens are known for them. The material sequenced was blood, either unsorted or a sorted T cell fraction (not recorded which). These receptors were taken from a male donor with ankylosing spondylitis.

This clonotype was detected only a few times. The V call is TRBV11-2, the J call TRBJ1-6; D remains ambiguous. Looked up from germline, CDR1 is SGHAT and CDR2 is FQNNGV. The CDR3 is 18 residues long. Deletions cut 1 base from V and 8 bases from J, with 21 bases between. The CDR3 loop reads CASSLVPGLAVGDSPLHF. CDR3 nucleotide sequence: TGTGCCAGCAGCTTAGTCCCGGGCTTAGCGGTGGGTGATTCACCCCTCCACTTT.

This clonotype was observed many times. The chain uses TRBV5-1 and TRBJ2-3; 7 nucleotides match TRBD2. The CDR3 contains 17 residues. Germline-derived CDR1 and CDR2 are SGHRS and YFSETQ. V gave up 4 bases and J gave up 7 bases; unmatched junction bases: 18. The CDR3 here is CASSIQPGEGTANTQYF. CDR3 DNA sequence: TGCGCCAGCAGCATACAGCCGGGGGAGGGAACCGCAAATACGCAGTATTTT.

This clonotype was counted many times. The V gene is TRBV4-1, the J gene TRBJ2-1, with 8 bases that match TRBD1. This CDR3 is 14 amino acids long. Unmatched junction bases numbered 7, after V lost 4 bases and J lost 8 bases. Germline CDR1 reads MGHRA; CDR2 reads YSYEKL. Here the CDR3 reads CASSLGQGYDEQFF. DNA of the CDR3: TGCGCCAGCAGCCTCGGACAGGGATACGATGAGCAGTTCTTC.

This clonotype was observed at least ten times. The chain employs TRBV12-3 or TRBV12-4 and TRBJ2-7; 9 bases align to TRBD2. The CDR3 sequence is 15 residues long. Unmatched junction bases numbered 8, after V lost 1 base and J lost 7 bases. The CDR3, as DNA: TGTGCCAGCAGTTTAGGCCCGGGACTAGCTGGAGAGCAGTACTTC. Its translation is CASSLGPGLAGEQYF.